The present T cell receptor beta chain was sequenced within a study of CD8 T cells in Susac syndrome. This CDR3 spans 16 amino acids. The germline V and J ends were trimmed by 3 bases and 5 bases, with 20 bases remaining between them. The germline CDR1 and CDR2 sequences are DFQATT and SNEGSKA (reference sequence). With random hexamers, reverse transcription was performed on about 0.5 to 1 ug of RNA. TCRdb re-called the immunoSEQ multiplex PCR reads with MiXCR, one entry per CDR3 protein. This table holds about 280,000 distinct CDR3 sequences, 85% found once. The receptor was isolated from a human donor with multiple sclerosis. The sequenced sample consisted of CD8+ T cells from PBMCs. The chain is built from TRBV20-1 and TRBJ1-5; D unresolved. The CDR3 loop reads CSASGKRGVRDQPQHF. The CDR3 DNA follows: TGCAGTGCTAGCGGTAAGAGAGGCGTCCGGGATCAGCCCCAGCATTTT.